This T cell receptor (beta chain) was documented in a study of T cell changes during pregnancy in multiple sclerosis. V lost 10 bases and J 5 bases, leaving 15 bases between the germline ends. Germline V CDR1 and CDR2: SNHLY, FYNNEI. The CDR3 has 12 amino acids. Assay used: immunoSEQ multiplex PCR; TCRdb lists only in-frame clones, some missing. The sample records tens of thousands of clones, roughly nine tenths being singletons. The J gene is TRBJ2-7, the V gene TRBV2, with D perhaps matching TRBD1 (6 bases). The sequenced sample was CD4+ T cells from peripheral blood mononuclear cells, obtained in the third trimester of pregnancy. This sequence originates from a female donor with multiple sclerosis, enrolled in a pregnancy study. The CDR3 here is CATSRDTNEQYF. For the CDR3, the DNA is TGTGCCACCTCCCGGGACACCAACGAGCAGTACTTC. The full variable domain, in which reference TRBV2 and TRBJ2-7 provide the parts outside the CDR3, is EPEVTQTPSHQVTQMGQEVILRCVPISNHLYFYWYRQILGQKVEFLVSFYNNEISEKSEIFDDQFSVERPDGSNFTLKIRSTKLEDSAMYFCATSRDTNEQYFGPGTRLTVT.